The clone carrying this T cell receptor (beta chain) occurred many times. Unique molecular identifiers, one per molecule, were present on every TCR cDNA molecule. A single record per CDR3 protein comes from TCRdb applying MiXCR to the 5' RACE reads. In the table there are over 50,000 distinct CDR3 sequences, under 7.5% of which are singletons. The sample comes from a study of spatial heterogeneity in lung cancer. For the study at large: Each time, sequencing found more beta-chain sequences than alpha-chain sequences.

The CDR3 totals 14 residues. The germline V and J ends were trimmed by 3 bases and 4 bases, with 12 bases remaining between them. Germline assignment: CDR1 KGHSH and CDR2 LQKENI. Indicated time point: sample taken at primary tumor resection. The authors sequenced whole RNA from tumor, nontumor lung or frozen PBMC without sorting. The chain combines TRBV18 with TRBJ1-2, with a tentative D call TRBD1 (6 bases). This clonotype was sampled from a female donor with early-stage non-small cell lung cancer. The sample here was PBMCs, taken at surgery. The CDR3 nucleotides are TGTGCCAGCTCACCCACCGGGGGCATCTATGGCTACACCTTC. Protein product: CASSPTGGIYGYTF.